The entry that follows covers one TCR beta chain sequence. This specimen belongs to a study of blood T cell repertoires in COVID-19. Only in-frame clones appear in the TCRdb table, and some are missing; sequencing was by immunoSEQ multiplex PCR. The top ten hold around 6% of the sample, which has tens of thousands of clones, approximately 89% seen once. This CDR3 spans 15 amino acids. Per the germline V gene, CDR1 is SNHLY and CDR2 is FYNNEI. Deletions cut 6 bases from V and 4 bases from J, with 15 bases between. The chain recombines TRBV2 with TRBJ2-2; possible D gene TRBD2, 6 bases. This clonotype was obtained from a woman between 70 and 85 years old with acute or convalescent COVID-19. The material sequenced was peripheral blood. CDR3 in amino acids: CASRAVTGVTGELFF. The DNA of the CDR3 is TGTGCCAGCAGAGCCGTGACGGGGGTCACCGGGGAGCTGTTTTTT. Complete variable domain (other parts from reference TRBV2 and TRBJ2-2): EPEVTQTPSHQVTQMGQEVILRCVPISNHLYFYWYRQILGQKVEFLVSFYNNEISEKSEIFDDQFSVERPDGSNFTLKIRSTKLEDSAMYFCASRAVTGVTGELFFGEGSRLTVL.